This record covers a single TCR beta chain. Sequenced by immunoSEQ multiplex PCR; TCRdb stores in-frame clones only, minus some. The sample carries 98,000 or so clones, about 82% recorded once. The data stem from a study of T cell responses to AZD1222 COVID-19 vaccine. The J segment lost 7 bases and the V segment lost 2 bases, leaving 6 bases of the junction unmatched. Germline CDR1 is SNHLY and CDR2 is FYNNEI. CDR3 size: 15 residues. The material was peripheral blood, obtained on day 0 of AZD1222 vaccination. The sequence came from an adult in good health. The gene calls are TRBV2 and TRBJ2-2; 8 nucleotides line up with TRBD2. CDR3 nucleotides: TGTGCCAGCAGTGAATCCCTAGCGGGTGGCGGGGAGCTGTTTTTT. Protein: CASSESLAGGGELFF.